This TCR beta chain derives from a study of cytomegalovirus exposure and HLA in healthy donors (dated by TCRdb to 2016 to 2017). Study-level background: In an earlier analysis of roughly 500 of the donors, about 260 Gb of sequence data and 120 million or so unique TCR beta sequences from approximately 180 million T cells were reported. An early release that covered fewer than 750 HLA-typed donors contained around 330 gigabases of sequencing data and 75 million to 100 million unique TCR sequences. The genetic ancestry cluster associated with self-reported Caucasian donors included roughly four fifths of the 300 to 400 genotyped donors. The study aimed to test whether cataloging public T cell receptors could reveal signatures of past pathogen exposure. Using immunosequencing, the study profiled T cell repertoires from 666 subjects and related those repertoires to cytomegalovirus serostatus. A separate validation cohort of about 110 different subjects was used in addition to the roughly 620-subject first cohort. The study combined high-throughput TCR immunosequencing, statistical association of individual TCRs with disease status, and machine learning to predict cytomegalovirus infection status. In a later analysis, previously published TCR beta repertoires from several hundred donors were re-analyzed and high-resolution HLA genotyping was added so that TCR occurrence patterns could be studied. In the later analysis, no new phenotypic data were used to find candidate immune exposures; instead, reliance was placed on TCR beta sequences and their occurrence across donors. In an earlier analysis of roughly 540 of the donors, high-throughput TCR beta sequencing was used to judge whether each TCR beta V gene segment behaved as functional or pseudogenic. Alongside the repertoire data, information on donor age, sex, ethnicity and CMV serostatus was compiled. A later genetic analysis took genome-wide SNP genotypes for about three fifths of the 666 donors and used that subset as a discovery cohort. All discovery cohort repertoires had been generated using a single sequencing platform. Both class I and class II loci were covered by HLA typing, at four-digit resolution. Typing coverage varied by locus: roughly 629-640 donors for A, B, C, DRB1 and DQB1; approximately 520 for DQA1; about 600 for DPA1; approximately 470 for DPB1. A few DR-DQ haplotypes were treated as single units for association and clustering because of strong linkage in the cohort. Across some 400 genotyped donors of the cohort, an average of about 250,000 unique TCR beta nucleotide sequences per donor were sequenced, and approximately 19% of those sequences were non-productive.

In total, about 650 healthy bone marrow donors made up the cohort. At the time of sampling, all cohort members were nominally healthy, though unrecorded immune exposures were likely present. The donor was CMV seropositive and was included in the group of 270 or so seropositive cohort members. Every donor gave a peripheral blood sample, and the peripheral blood mononuclear cells from that sample were used for TCR beta sequencing. Genomic DNA was extracted from the blood cell samples with the Qiagen DNeasy Blood Extraction Kit. V and J lose 1 base and 5 bases, and a span of 14 bases separates them. The CDR3 runs 15 residues from the cysteine to the phenylalanine. Kept here is only the CDR3 DNA, which spans 45 bases and is read in frame from base 1. The germline V gene encodes CDR1 SGHTA and CDR2 FQGNSA. Library preparation was by the immunoSEQ multiplex PCR assay. The multiplex PCR relied on a mix of 60 forward primers for TCR Vbeta segments and 13 reverse primers for TCR Jbeta segments. The CDR3 region of rearranged TCR beta genes was amplified from genomic DNA with a multiplex PCR assay. The amplified TCR beta libraries were sequenced on the Illumina HiSeq System as 87-base-pair reads. Concerning the study's data processing: Across the roughly 600 repertoires, a later analysis counted 60 million to 90 million unique TCR beta chains, 9.5 million to 13 million of which were shared by at least two donors. Raw reads were error-corrected and collapsed into unique sequences with a nearest-neighbor algorithm that merged closely related sequences to remove PCR and sequencing errors. Alignment of CDR3 sequences to IMGT reference sequences was used to assign V, D and J gene segments. Each retained sequence needed at least a six-nucleotide match to both a V gene segment and a J gene segment. A rearrangement counted as productive if the CDR3 had no stop codons and remained in frame with V and J, and every other rearrangement counted as non-productive. Following IMGT convention, CDR3 was defined as the stretch from the second conserved V-encoded cysteine to the conserved J-encoded phenylalanine. In an earlier analysis of around 640 of the donors, sequences lacking an unambiguous match to a single V gene segment were excluded. In an earlier analysis of 587 of the donors, V segments were called functional above 56.7% productive rearrangements and were called segregating when the between-donor standard deviation exceeded 5%. A statistical classification framework was developed to diagnose cytomegalovirus status using the catalog of TCR beta chain sequences. V and J gene assignment, in a later analysis, came from comparing TCR nucleotide sequences with IMGT/GENE-DB human TR gene sequences. A later analysis assigned CDR3 sequences and most-parsimonious VDJ recombination scenarios with the TCRdist pipeline. In a later analysis, each TCR beta chain was defined by its CDR3 amino acid sequence together with its V-gene family, and reads lacking a unique V-gene family were excluded. A later analysis removed 600 or so highly shared, low-generation-probability nucleotide sequences to deal with suspected cross-contamination and a sequencing artifact. A later analysis calculated a clonal expansion index for each public chain from normalized within-repertoire ranks of inferred template counts. A later analysis computed generation probabilities with a VDJ recombination model fitted to out-of-frame rearrangements, and checked the results against IGoR. A later analysis scored TCR-TCR, TCR-HLA and TCR-CMV co-occurrence with hypergeometric tests, applying a repertoire-size bias correction to TCR pairs. A later analysis estimated false discovery rates by permuting HLA or CMV assignments 20 times. In a later analysis, co-occurring TCRs were grouped using DBSCAN, with TCRdist sequence similarity added in when clustering inside HLA-allele-positive subsets. Co-occurrence clustering excluded repertoires with fewer than 30,000 or more than 120,000 public chains, plus five with anomalous nucleotide sharing. This is the immuneACCESS table as TCRdb keeps it, with only in-frame sequences that have V and J called. A part of the clones is gone; compared with another copy, unresolved V genes explain less than half, and the rest is unexplained. V and J calls and clone size are given by that table; D and trimming were obtained from the DNA. This sample gives approximately 160,000 clones in total; around 80% of them show up just once. The top ten hold 1% of the sample.

Results the study describes overall, beyond this receptor: A further reported finding was that TCR beta sequences accurately predicted the HLA-A and HLA-B alleles for most subjects in the first cohort. Several of the top co-occurrence clusters appeared to be linked to parvovirus B19, influenza, CMV and Epstein-Barr virus, according to a later analysis. Because counts were too low, roughly 16 rarely observed V segments, including chromosome 9 orphons, were left out of the earlier analysis of approximately 500 of the donors. Sequencing depth was assumed to be roughly uniform across donors in the presence/absence analyses, though that assumption may not hold. A later analysis associated 16,951 TCR beta sequences with specific HLA alleles at a false discovery rate of 0.05. A later analysis found that TCR association rates varied across HLA loci, with DRB1 alleles showing the most associated TCRs and HLA-C alleles the fewest. This cohort had only TCR beta chains sequenced, and the lack of alpha or paired-chain data limited which features could be detected. Correlated functional status among segregating V segments might be attributable to linkage disequilibrium, but an unknown experimental factor could not be ruled out. HLA typing was unavailable for some donors at each locus, so association tests used only the typed subset. A group of highly shared sequence variants was considered likely to be a technical artifact of the sequencing pipeline. Most TCR sequences were observed very rarely across donors, whereas some public TCRs were present in many individuals. The classifier was reported to diagnose cytomegalovirus status with high specificity and sensitivity in both the original and validation cohorts. V-gene and J-gene trimming of TCR beta chains was associated with a missense DCLRE1C variant in a later genetic analysis, and the association was replicated in an independent cohort. In an earlier analysis of approximately 590 of the donors, most TCR beta V segments were observed in productive rearrangements about 90% or about 30% of the time, broadly matching IMGT annotations. When HLA alleles, especially DR and DQ, strongly co-occurred, attributing TCR associations to individual alleles was difficult. Compared with equally common non-associated chains, HLA-associated TCR beta chains in a later analysis were more clonally expanded and had lower generation probabilities. A later analysis found that most CMV-associated TCR beta chains appeared HLA-restricted, with HLA associations seemingly driven largely by CMV exposure. The study gave a list of roughly 150 TCR beta chains associated with cytomegalovirus. It was suggested by the authors that the approach could potentially be generalized to other disease states and immunological phenotypes. In vitro tests confirmed that a few of the cytomegalovirus-associated TCR beta chains recognize cytomegalovirus antigens. Some IMGT-functional V segments, including TRBV6-2 and TRBV6-3, could not be distinguished by the 87-base-pair reads and were therefore excluded. For the cohort, immune exposure information was limited to CMV serostatus. According to a later genetic analysis, donors in an Asian-associated ancestry cluster had fewer N-insertions in productive TCRs than the roughly 670-donor mean.

Turning to this clone: This clone's antigen is unknown. No much larger clone is present one base from it, and per-base qualities are unavailable.

The sample was PBMCs. This clonotype was obtained from a woman in her fifties or sixties in good health and CMV-seropositive. The chain is encoded by TRBV7-2 joined to TRBJ1-1; a weak D assignment points to TRBD1 (6 bases agree). The CDR3 protein sequence reads: CASSLVSQGQTEAFF. The nucleotides are TGTGCCAGCAGCTTAGTAAGCCAGGGGCAGACTGAAGCTTTCTTT.